This TCR beta chain comes out of a study of T cell repertoires in cytomegalovirus infection. Study at large: Both a matching HLA type and CMV infection were indicated by public TCR beta signatures.

Per germline, CDR1 SEHNR and CDR2 FQNEAQ (reference sequence). The CDR3 consists of 16 residues. Trimming stripped 4 bases from V and 1 base from J, with 16 bases between. TCRdb reprocessed the reads via MiXCR and lists one record per CDR3 protein. Found here are under 95,000 distinct CDR3 sequences, approximately 45% of them singletons; the top ten hold 93%. Worth noting for this clonotype: The antigen is undetermined.

Study-level findings and limits: Identification of carriers of CMV plus the relevant HLA was achieved through cumulative public TCR beta family frequency. HLA-C-restricted CMV clonotypes gave the most frequent clonotype in two of eight donors.

This rearrangement joins TRBV7-9 to TRBJ1-2; tentatively, D is TRBD1 (6 bases). The source was CD8+ T cells from cultured PBMCs, collected from culture after CMV antigen stimulation. The receptor was isolated from a human donor in good health (CMV status not recorded). Some clones in this sample may be carry-over from other donors' samples. The CDR3 nucleotides are TGTGCCAGCAGCTCGAGGACAGAACTCATTAACTATGGCTACACCTTC. It is translated as CASSSRTELINYGYTF.